These 19 T cell receptor beta chains came from one sample sequenced in a study of OX40 agonist ivuxolimab in advanced cancers. Sequencing was performed with immunoSEQ multiplex PCR; in TCRdb, only in-frame clones are kept and a portion is missing. The sample yields 65,000 to 95,000 clones, around nine tenths seen once. This material consisted of CD4+ or CD8+ T cells sorted from blood, taken in a trial of the OX40 agonist ivuxolimab. These receptors originate from an adult with an advanced solid tumor such as melanoma, head and neck, liver or kidney cancer.

The chain uses TRBV19 and TRBJ2-1; 7 bases align to TRBD1. Germline loops: CDR1 LNHDA, CDR2 SQIVND (reference sequence). Trimming cost V 5 bases and J 5 bases; bases outside gene matches: 6. This CDR3 is built from 14 residues. CDR3 in amino acids: CASSPRDRHNEQFF. In DNA form, the CDR3 reads TGTGCCAGTAGTCCCCGGGACAGACACAATGAGCAGTTCTTC.

This clone has just one count. V is TRBV27 and J is TRBJ2-7; no clear D gene. The V and J ends lost 1 base and 6 bases respectively, with 10 bases between them. Germline V lookup: CDR1 MNHEY, CDR2 SMNVEV (reference sequence). The CDR3 has 13 residues. The CDR3 DNA follows: TGTGCCAGCAGTTTATTGGTGGGTTCCGAGCAGTACTTC. The encoded protein is CASSLLVGSEQYF.

The chain uses TRBV5-1 and TRBJ1-1; D unresolved. There are 13 residues in the CDR3. CDR1 is SGHRS and CDR2 is YFSETQ in the germline V gene. Trimming cost V 1 base and J 5 bases, with 9 bases left between them. The CDR3, as DNA: TGCGCCAGCAGCTTGAGTGGCCGTACTGAAGCTTTCTTT. Translated, it gives CASSLSGRTEAFF.

The rearrangement joins TRBV27 to TRBJ1-5; D may be TRBD1 (5 bases). Germline lookup yields CDR1 MNHEY and CDR2 SMNVEV (reference sequence). V gave up 0 bases and J gave up 6 bases, with 15 bases separating them. The CDR3 has 16 amino acids. In DNA, the CDR3 is TGTGCCAGCAGTTTATCCTCCCTCGGGGGGGGTCAGCCCCAGCATTTT. It translates to CASSLSSLGGGQPQHF.

V is TRBV27 and J is TRBJ2-1, with TRBD2 identical over 7 bases. Germline assignment: CDR1 MNHEY and CDR2 SMNVEV (reference sequence). This CDR3 is built from 17 residues. After removal of 7 bases from V and 4 bases from J, the junction contained 16 bases not matched to a gene. The CDR3 here is CASILNPLAASYNEQFF. Written as DNA, the CDR3 is TGTGCCAGCATTTTGAACCCCCTAGCGGCCTCATACAATGAGCAGTTCTTC.

The chain links TRBV5-1 to TRBJ1-1, with D maybe TRBD1 (5 bases). Trimming pared 2 bases from V and 0 bases from J, leaving 11 bases between. The CDR3 extends over 15 amino acids. The V gene's germline CDR1 is SGHRS and CDR2 YFSETQ. CDR3 protein: CASSFPTEMNTEAFF. The CDR3 DNA is TGCGCCAGCAGCTTCCCGACAGAGATGAACACTGAAGCTTTCTTT.

This rearrangement joins TRBV19 to TRBJ2-3, with 14 bases lining up with TRBD2. Germline V gives CDR1 LNHDA, CDR2 SQIVND (reference sequence). This CDR3 has 18 amino acids. The V segment lost 6 bases and the J segment 3 bases; nucleotides outside the gene matches: 11. DNA of the CDR3: TGTGCCAGTAGGGCAAGGGGGACTAGCGGGAGAATGACAGATACGCAGTATTTT. This sequence encodes CASRARGTSGRMTDTQYF. The full variable domain, with the rest looked up from reference TRBV19 and TRBJ2-3, is DGGITQSPKYLFRKEGQNVTLSCEQNLNHDAMYWYRQDPGQGLRLIYYSQIVNDFQKGDIAEGYSVSREKKESFPLTVTSAQKNPTAFYLCASRARGTSGRMTDTQYFGPGTRLTVL.

The rearrangement uses TRBV10-3 and TRBJ1-2, with D possibly TRBD1 on 6 matching bases. V lost 4 bases and J lost 1, with 16 bases in between. This CDR3 comprises 16 residues. CDR1 is ENHRY and CDR2 is SYGVKD in the germline V gene. The CDR3 spells CAISALLQGNNYGYTF. CDR3 bases: TGTGCCATCAGTGCCCTCCTCCAGGGGAATAACTATGGCTACACCTTC.

The CDR3 sequence: CATSRDKGVGYTF. The CDR3 DNA is TGTGCCACCAGCAGAGATAAGGGGGTTGGCTACACCTTC. This rearrangement joins TRBV15 to TRBJ1-2, with D possibly being TRBD1 (6 bases). V was cut by 0 bases and J by 7 bases, with 9 bases left in between. CDR3 length: 13 residues. From germline, CDR1 is LNHNV and CDR2 YYDKDF (reference sequence).

The chain joins TRBV19 to TRBJ1-1; D not certain. Germline CDR1 and CDR2: LNHDA and SQIVND (reference sequence). V was cut by 8 bases and J by 4 bases, with 17 bases left in between. The CDR3 consists of 14 residues. CDR3 amino acids: CASREQIGSTEAFF. The CDR3 DNA is TGTGCCAGTCGGGAACAGATTGGAAGCACTGAAGCTTTCTTT.

The V and J genes are TRBV27 and TRBJ1-5, with D uncertain. This CDR3 region has 13 residues. Trimming took off 4 bases at V and 2 bases at J, with 6 bases between the two ends. The germline V gene encodes CDR1 MNHEY and CDR2 SMNVEV (reference sequence). Written as DNA, the CDR3 is TGTGCCAGCAGTTCCTGGGGCAATCAGCCCCAGCATTTT. Protein product: CASSSWGNQPQHF.

The chain uses TRBV11-2 and TRBJ1-3; D ambiguous. The germline V and J ends were trimmed by 5 bases and 4 bases, with 9 bases remaining between them. From germline, CDR1 is SGHAT and CDR2 FQNNGV. The CDR3 consists of 13 residues. DNA of the CDR3: TGTGCCAGCAGCCCCCGTGGCGGAAACACCATATATTTT. This codes for CASSPRGGNTIYF.

The chain couples TRBV5-1 to TRBJ1-3, with D hard to call. The CDR3 has 16 residues. CDR1 is SGHRS and CDR2 is YFSETQ in the germline V gene. V was cut by 0 bases and J by 0 bases, with 10 bases left in between. This CDR3 is CASSLVGSPSGNTIYF. The CDR3 bases are TGCGCCAGCAGCTTGGTGGGTTCCCCCTCTGGAAACACCATATATTTT.

This rearrangement joins TRBV11-3 to TRBJ2-3; 10 nucleotides line up with TRBD1. The germline V gene encodes CDR1 SGHNT and CDR2 YENEEA. The CDR3 length is 14 residues. The V segment lost 5 bases and the J segment 8 bases; nucleotides outside the gene matches: 7. This CDR3 reads CASSPTDRGGTQYF. CDR3 in DNA: TGTGCCAGCAGCCCCACGGACAGGGGGGGTACGCAGTATTTT.

J is TRBJ1-3 and V is TRBV7-9; no reliable D call. Germline V gives CDR1 SEHNR, CDR2 FQNEAQ (reference sequence). This CDR3 has 13 amino acids. V lost 3 bases to trimming and J lost 1 base, with 4 bases between them. The CDR3 bases are TGTGCCAGCAGCTTGGCTTCTGGAAACACCATATATTTT. Its protein is CASSLASGNTIYF.

This clone was picked up one time. The gene calls are TRBV15 and TRBJ1-5, with D hard to call. V lost 6 bases and J lost 2, with 8 bases in between. There are 13 residues in the CDR3. CDR1 LNHNV and CDR2 YYDKDF come from the germline V gene (reference sequence). The CDR3 is CATRASGNQPQHF. DNA of the CDR3: TGTGCCACCAGGGCGAGTGGCAATCAGCCCCAGCATTTT.

J is TRBJ2-2 and V is TRBV25-1; possibly TRBD2 for D (7 bases). There are 18 residues in the CDR3. Germline CDR1 reads MGHDK; CDR2 reads SYGVNS. Trimming took off 2 bases at V and 6 bases at J, with 22 bases between the two ends. CDR3: CASSEGIGGTTKSGELFF. CDR3 nucleotides: TGTGCCAGCAGTGAAGGGATAGGGGGGACTACTAAGTCCGGGGAGCTGTTTTTT.

The chain employs TRBV10-3 and TRBJ2-1, with 9 bases lining up with TRBD2. The V gene end was trimmed by 0 bases and the J gene end by 5 bases; junction bases not matched to a gene: 5. This CDR3 is 16 amino acids long. The germline CDR1 and CDR2 sequences are ENHRY and SYGVKD. CDR3 amino acids: CAISESAGGLDNEQFF. CDR3 DNA: TGTGCCATCAGTGAGTCTGCGGGAGGGCTTGACAATGAGCAGTTCTTC.

CDR3: CASSQRLAGGYEQFF. CDR3 DNA sequence: TGTGCCAGCAGTCAACGGCTAGCGGGAGGCTATGAGCAGTTCTTC. V is TRBV27 and J is TRBJ2-1; 11 bases agree with TRBD2. Losses at the gene ends were 5 bases for V and 8 bases for J; bases not matched to a gene: 8. The CDR3 has 15 residues. Germline lookup yields CDR1 MNHEY and CDR2 SMNVEV (reference sequence).